The 21 T cell receptor beta chains below were found in one sample sequenced in a study of OX40 agonist ivuxolimab in advanced cancers. Library generation was performed with the immunoSEQ multiplex PCR assay. In TCRdb, the immuneACCESS table is reduced to in-frame sequences with V and J assigned. These tables do not hold every clone; where another copy was compared, an unresolved V gene accounts for under half, and the others remain unexplained. Here the sample has about 59,000 clones; about 80% occur a single time. The ten largest account for approximately 0.64% of the sample. Sequencing was performed on CD4+ or CD8+ T cells sorted from blood, taken in a trial of the OX40 agonist ivuxolimab. These receptors all come from an adult with an advanced solid tumor such as melanoma, head and neck, liver or kidney cancer.

The J gene is TRBJ2-5, the V gene TRBV5-5; D tentatively fits TRBD1 or TRBD2 (6 bases each). V lost 3 bases and J lost 2, with 14 bases in between. The CDR3 length is 15 residues. Germline CDR1 and CDR2: SGHKS and YYEKEE (reference sequence). CDR3 in amino acids: CASSWGDTTQETQYF. The CDR3 region has the DNA TGTGCCAGCAGCTGGGGGGACACCACACAAGAGACCCAGTACTTC.

The rearrangement links TRBV27 to TRBJ1-2; 8 bases map to TRBD1. V shed 2 bases and J 8 bases; nucleotides not matched to a gene: 16. Germline CDR1 reads MNHEY; CDR2 reads SMNVEV (reference sequence). There are 17 residues in the CDR3. CDR3 DNA sequence: TGTGCCAGCAGTTTAACAGGCCTCTGGGACAGGTGGGACGGCTACACCTTC. It codes for CASSLTGLWDRWDGYTF.

The V call is TRBV6-5, the J call TRBJ2-2; 12 positions agree with TRBD2. The CDR3 length is 14 residues. The junction had 2 bases not matched to a gene; V was cut back by 6 bases and J by 6 bases. Germline V gene lookup returns CDR1 MNHEY and CDR2 SVGAGI. The CDR3 DNA follows: TGTGCCAGCAGGCTAGCGGGAGGGGCCGGGGAGCTGTTTTTT. Its protein product is CASRLAGGAGELFF.

The chain links TRBV25-1 to TRBJ1-1; tentative D call: TRBD1 (5 bases). The CDR3 is 13 residues long. CDR1 is MGHDK, CDR2 SYGVNS, per germline. V lost 6 bases to trimming and J lost 2 bases, with 10 bases between them. This CDR3 reads CASRGTANTEAFF. CDR3 in DNA: TGTGCCAGCAGAGGGACGGCAAACACTGAAGCTTTCTTT.

The V gene is TRBV4-1, the J gene TRBJ1-4; tentatively, D is TRBD1 (5 bases). CDR3 length: 16 amino acids. Germline V gene lookup returns CDR1 MGHRA and CDR2 YSYEKL. The V end lost 3 bases, the J end lost 0 bases, and 11 bases lay between the germline ends. The CDR3 region has the DNA TGCGCCAGCAGCCAGCCGGGACCCGCAACTAATGAAAAACTGTTTTTT. Encoded protein: CASSQPGPATNEKLFF.

The chain joins TRBV6-6 to TRBJ1-4; D is perhaps TRBD1 (5 bases). CDR1 MNHNY and CDR2 SVGAGI come from the germline V gene (reference sequence). V was pared by 5 bases and J by 8 bases, with 15 bases between. CDR3 length equals 14 residues. The CDR3 sequence: CASSGREAREKLFF. Written as DNA, the CDR3 is TGTGCCAGCAGTGGCAGGGAGGCTAGGGAAAAACTGTTTTTT.

The V gene is TRBV2, the J gene TRBJ1-4; TRBD1 aligns across 9 bases. This CDR3 is 14 amino acids long. The germline CDR1 and CDR2 sequences are SNHLY and FYNNEI. Losses at the gene ends were 6 bases for V and 5 bases for J; bases not matched to a gene: 4. The CDR3 is CASREQGANEKLFF. CDR3 sequence (DNA): TGTGCCAGCAGGGAACAGGGGGCAAATGAAAAACTGTTTTTT.

The V call is TRBV6-1, the J call TRBJ1-6; possibly TRBD1 for D (5 bases). V lost 7 bases to trimming and J lost 11 bases, with 12 bases between them. Germline assignment: CDR1 MNHNS and CDR2 SASEGT. The CDR3 sequence is 12 residues long. The CDR3 sequence is CASTTGTTPLHF. CDR3 coding DNA: TGTGCCAGCACGACTGGGACGACACCCCTCCACTTT.

This chain connects TRBV20-1 to TRBJ2-5; D gene uncertain. V dropped 4 bases and J dropped 5 bases, with 8 bases sitting between them. The germline V gene has CDR1 DFQATT and CDR2 SNEGSKA (reference sequence). The CDR3 has 11 residues. For the CDR3, the DNA is TGCAGTGCTAAGGTCGGGGAGACCCAGTACTTC. Its protein product is CSAKVGETQYF.

This clone was picked up one time. The chain carries TRBV29-1 and TRBJ2-3; no firm D call. CDR1 is SQVTM and CDR2 is ANQGSEA in the germline V gene. The CDR3 consists of 11 residues. V gave up 3 bases and J gave up 9 bases, with 10 bases separating them. Here the CDR3 reads CSVEKGSTQYF. CDR3 sequence (DNA): TGCAGCGTTGAGAAAGGTTCCACGCAGTATTTT.

This rearrangement joins TRBV11-3 to TRBJ2-3; D is unresolved. Germline V CDR1 and CDR2: SGHNT, YENEEA. V shed 3 bases and J shed 5 bases, with 12 bases lying between them. The CDR3 runs 14 residues. CDR3 DNA sequence: TGTGCCAGCAGCTTTGGTGGGGATATAGATACGCAGTATTTT. Protein: CASSFGGDIDTQYF.

This chain joins TRBV15 and TRBJ2-1, with 10 positions matching TRBD2. V lost 5 bases and J lost 10; bases outside the gene matches: 11. CDR1 and CDR2 (germline): LNHNV, YYDKDF (reference sequence). The CDR3 loop spans 15 amino acids. DNA for the CDR3: TGTGCCACCAGCCGGGACAGCGGGAGGGCCGGAGAGCAGTTCTTC. Amino acid sequence: CATSRDSGRAGEQFF. Complete variable domain (other parts from reference TRBV15 and TRBJ2-1): DAMVIQNPRYQVTQFGKPVTLSCSQTLNHNVMYWYQQKSSQAPKLLFHYYDKDFNNEADTPDNFQSRRPNTSFCFLDIRSPGLGDTAMYLCATSRDSGRAGEQFFGPGTRLTVL.

This chain connects TRBV11-3 to TRBJ2-7, with no clear D. Between the trimmed V and J ends, which lost 3 bases and 1 base, there was a span of 7 bases. CDR3 size: 13 residues. Germline CDR1 is SGHNT and CDR2 is YENEEA. The chain's CDR3 is CASSFDTSYEQYF. The CDR3 DNA reads TGTGCCAGCAGCTTTGACACTTCCTACGAGCAGTACTTC.

This clone showed up just a few times. The CDR3 sequence is CASSRDRDSYEQYF. The CDR3 nucleotides are TGTGCCAGTAGCCGGGACAGGGACTCCTACGAGCAGTACTTC. The rearrangement joins TRBV19 to TRBJ2-7; TRBD1 agrees at 9 bases. V trimming: 6 bases; J trimming: 0 bases; junction bases outside the gene matches: 3. The CDR3 is 14 residues long. Germline V lookup: CDR1 LNHDA, CDR2 SQIVND (reference sequence).

The chain has TRBV19 and TRBJ2-7, with 9 bases matching TRBD1. The CDR3 length is 15 residues. The J segment lost 7 bases and the V segment lost 4 bases, leaving 11 bases of the junction unmatched. Germline values: CDR1 LNHDA, CDR2 SQIVND (reference sequence). The CDR3 DNA is TGTGCCAGTAGTAAAACCGGGACAGGGATCGAAGAGCAGTACTTC. This gives the protein CASSKTGTGIEEQYF.

The genes are TRBV5-6 and TRBJ2-4; D gene unclear. Germline CDR1 is SGHDT and CDR2 is YYEEEE. V was shortened by 3 bases and J by 0 bases, with 7 bases between the two germline ends. CDR3 size: 14 residues. This chain's CDR3 is CASSSRLAKNIQYF. CDR3 DNA: TGTGCCAGCAGCTCACGACTAGCCAAAAACATTCAGTACTTC.

This clone showed up just a few times. This chain links TRBV11-2 with TRBJ2-1; 11 bases fit TRBD2. CDR3 length: 15 residues. CDR1 and CDR2 from the germline V gene are SGHAT and FQNNGV. V was clipped by 6 bases and J by 3 bases; unmatched bases: 4. CDR3 nucleotide sequence: TGTGCCAGCAGTCGACTAGCGGGGAACTACAATGAGCAGTTCTTC. Translated: CASSRLAGNYNEQFF.

The genes are TRBV7-2 and TRBJ2-1, with D tentatively TRBD1 or TRBD2 (5 bases each). The CDR3 is made up of 16 amino acids. Germline V gives CDR1 SGHTA, CDR2 FQGNSA. V was trimmed by 1 base and J by 6 bases, leaving 16 bases between them. CDR3: CASSLVPGPSSNEQFF. In DNA form, the CDR3 reads TGTGCCAGCAGCTTAGTGCCGGGACCCTCAAGCAATGAGCAGTTCTTC.

The chain recombines TRBV7-6 with TRBJ2-3; no definite D call. Trimming removed 1 base at V and 7 bases at J, with 18 bases between. CDR3 length equals 16 residues. Looked up from germline, CDR1 is SGHVS and CDR2 is FNYEAQ. The CDR3 here is CASSLGNSVDSHTQYF. CDR3 bases: TGTGCCAGCAGCTTAGGAAATTCGGTTGACTCTCATACGCAGTATTTT.

This clone was seen a handful of times. The chain uses TRBV4-1 and TRBJ1-5; the D gene is possibly TRBD1 (6 bases). Germline values: CDR1 MGHRA, CDR2 YSYEKL. Trimming took 8 bases from V and 6 from J, leaving 14 bases between them. This CDR3 has 13 residues. The CDR3 nucleotides are TGCGCCAGCGGGGGGGCGAATTCTCAGCCCCAGCATTTT. Protein: CASGGANSQPQHF.

V gene TRBV29-1 combines with J gene TRBJ1-1; 8 nucleotides agree with TRBD1. J lost 4 bases, V lost 2 bases, and 9 bases had no gene match. This CDR3 has 15 amino acids. Germline loops: CDR1 SQVTM, CDR2 ANQGSEA. CDR3 bases: TGCAGCGTTGAAAGGGCAGGGGGCGTTGGCACTGAAGCTTTCTTT. As protein: CSVERAGGVGTEAFF.